The clone carrying this T cell receptor beta chain was recorded a few times. Its antigen is not known. The primer mix had 60 Vbeta and 13 Jbeta primers. Measured with immunoSEQ multiplex PCR; TCRdb has only the in-frame clones, and not every one. Among about 130,000 clones, 70% to 80% were seen once, and the ten largest hold 1.3% to 1.5%. These data come from a study of cytomegalovirus exposure and HLA in healthy donors. Study as a whole: Among the roughly 400 donors who were genotyped, about 79% fell in the genetic ancestry cluster that is associated with self-reported Caucasian donors.

Findings and limits, study-wide: Later analysis suggested most CMV-associated TCR beta chains were HLA-restricted. Per a prior analysis, the majority of TCR beta V segments were productive roughly 87% or roughly 30% of the time. A list of roughly 160 TCR beta chains associated with cytomegalovirus was given.

This TCR derives from a female donor in good health and CMV-seronegative. The source material was PBMCs.

The CDR3 region has the DNA TGTGCCAGCAGTTTTCGGGGCGGAGGGTCTGGCTACACCTTC. Translating gives CASSFRGGGSGYTF. The genes are TRBV27 and TRBJ1-2, with D perhaps matching TRBD1 (5 bases). This CDR3 is built from 14 residues. The V end was cut by 3 bases, the J end by 7 bases, with 15 bases between. Germline V CDR1 and CDR2: MNHEY, SMNVEV (reference sequence).